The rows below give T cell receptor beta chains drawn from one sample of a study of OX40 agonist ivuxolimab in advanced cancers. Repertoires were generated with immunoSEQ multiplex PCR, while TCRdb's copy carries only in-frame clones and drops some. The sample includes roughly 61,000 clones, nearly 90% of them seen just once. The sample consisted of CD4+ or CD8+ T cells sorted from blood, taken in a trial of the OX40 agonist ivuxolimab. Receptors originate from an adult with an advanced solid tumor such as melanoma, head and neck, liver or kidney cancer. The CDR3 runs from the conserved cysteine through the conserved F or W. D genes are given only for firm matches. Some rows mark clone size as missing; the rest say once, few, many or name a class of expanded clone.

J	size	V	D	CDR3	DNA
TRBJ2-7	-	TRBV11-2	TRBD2	CASSPLAGGSYEQYF	TGTGCCAGCAGCCCTCTAGCGGGGGGCTCCTACGAGCAGTACTTC
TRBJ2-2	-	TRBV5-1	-	CASSLNPPGELFF	TGCGCCAGCAGCTTAAACCCCCCCGGGGAGCTGTTTTTT
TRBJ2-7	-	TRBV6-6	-	CASSYEGSIYEQYF	TGTGCCAGCAGTTATGAGGGGTCAATCTACGAGCAGTACTTC
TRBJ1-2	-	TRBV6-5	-	CASSIGRDNYGYTF	TGTGCCAGCAGTATTGGCAGGGATAACTATGGCTACACCTTC
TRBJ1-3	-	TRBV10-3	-	CAISEFGVGGNTIYF	TGTGCCATCAGTGAGTTCGGTGTAGGTGGAAACACCATATATTTT
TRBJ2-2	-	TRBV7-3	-	CASSLTRGAQDTGELFF	TGTGCCAGCAGCTTAACGAGGGGGGCTCAGGACACCGGGGAGCTGTTTTTT
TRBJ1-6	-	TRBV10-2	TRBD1	CASRPPTGEGSPLHF	TGCGCCAGCAGACCTCCCACAGGGGAAGGTTCACCCCTCCACTTT
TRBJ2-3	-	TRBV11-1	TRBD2	CASSPRLAGNTDTQYF	TGTGCCAGCAGCCCCCGACTAGCGGGGAACACAGATACGCAGTATTTT
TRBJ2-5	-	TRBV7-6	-	CASSLWGQETQYF	TGTGCCAGCAGCTTGTGGGGGCAAGAGACCCAGTACTTC
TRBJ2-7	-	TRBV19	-	CASSIVLDSYEQYF	TGTGCCAGTAGTATAGTATTGGACAGCTACGAGCAGTACTTC
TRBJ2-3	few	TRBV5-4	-	CASSFRTASTDTQYF	TGTGCCAGCAGCTTCCGGACGGCTAGCACAGATACGCAGTATTTT
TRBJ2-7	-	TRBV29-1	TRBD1	CSVRDRVNYEQYF	TGCAGCGTAAGGGACAGGGTTAACTACGAGCAGTACTTC
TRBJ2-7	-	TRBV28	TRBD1	CASGTGKVEQYF	TGTGCCAGCGGGACAGGGAAGGTCGAGCAGTACTTC
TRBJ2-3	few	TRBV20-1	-	CSASVDTQYF	TGCAGTGCTAGCGTAGATACGCAGTATTTT
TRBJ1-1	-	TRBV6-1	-	CASSRDPPTEAFF	TGTGCCAGCAGCCGGGACCCTCCCACTGAAGCTTTCTTT
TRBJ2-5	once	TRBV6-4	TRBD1	CASSPNTGGAGETQYF	TGTGCCAGCAGTCCAAATACAGGGGGCGCGGGAGAGACCCAGTACTTC
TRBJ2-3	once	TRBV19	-	CASSRGEVTDTQYF	TGTGCCAGTAGTAGGGGTGAGGTCACAGATACGCAGTATTTT
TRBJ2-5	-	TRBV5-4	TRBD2	CASSPGGGQTQYF	TGTGCCAGCAGCCCGGGGGGGGGCCAGACCCAGTACTTC
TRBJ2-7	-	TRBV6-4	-	CAGPPGGAEQYF	TGTGCCGGCCCTCCAGGGGGGGCAGAGCAGTACTTC
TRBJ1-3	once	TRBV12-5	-	CASGFGVGRNTIYF	TGTGCTAGTGGTTTCGGGGTGGGCAGAAACACCATATATTTT
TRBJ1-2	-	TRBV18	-	CASSPERGNYGYTF	TGTGCCAGCTCACCAGAACGGGGGAACTATGGCTACACCTTC
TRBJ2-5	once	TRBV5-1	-	CASKLRPDETQYF	TGCGCCAGCAAGTTACGACCGGACGAGACCCAGTACTTC
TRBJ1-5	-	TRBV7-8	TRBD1	CASSLDRHNSNQPQHF	TGTGCCAGCAGCTTGGACAGGCATAATAGCAATCAGCCCCAGCATTTT
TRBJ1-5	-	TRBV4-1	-	CASSQDRSSNQPQHF	TGCGCCAGCAGCCAAGATCGCAGCAGCAATCAGCCCCAGCATTTT
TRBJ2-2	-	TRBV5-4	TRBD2	CASSSLAGGFGELFF	TGTGCCAGCAGCTCACTAGCGGGGGGGTTCGGGGAGCTGTTTTTT
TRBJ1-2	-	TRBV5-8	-	CASSLARGRGYTF	TGTGCCAGCAGCTTGGCCAGGGGAAGGGGCTACACCTTC
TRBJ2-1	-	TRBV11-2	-	CASSSVDRGGAHNEQFF	TGTGCCAGCAGCTCCGTAGATAGGGGGGGCGCACACAATGAGCAGTTCTTC
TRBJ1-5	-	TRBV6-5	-	CASQRGGNQPQHF	TGTGCCAGCCAAAGGGGGGGCAATCAGCCCCAGCATTTT
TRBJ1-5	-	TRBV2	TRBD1	CASSIGTGNQPQHF	TGTGCCAGCAGTATTGGGACAGGGAATCAGCCCCAGCATTTT
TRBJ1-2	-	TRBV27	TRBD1	CASSEQGTYGYTF	TGTGCCAGCAGCGAACAGGGGACCTATGGCTACACCTTC
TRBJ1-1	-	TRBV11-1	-	CASSLSGTKGAFF	TGTGCCAGCAGCTTATCCGGGACAAAGGGAGCTTTCTTT
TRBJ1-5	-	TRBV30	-	CAWKGESSNQPQHF	TGTGCCTGGAAGGGGGAATCGAGCAATCAGCCCCAGCATTTT
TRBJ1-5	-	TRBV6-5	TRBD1	CASSKDRGENQPQHF	TGTGCCAGCAGCAAGGACAGGGGGGAGAATCAGCCCCAGCATTTT
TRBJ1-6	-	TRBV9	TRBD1	CASSDRQGNSPLHF	TGTGCCAGCAGCGACCGACAGGGGAATTCACCCCTCCACTTT
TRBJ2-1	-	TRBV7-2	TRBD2	CASSISGGIYNEQFF	TGTGCCAGCAGCATTAGCGGGGGGATCTACAATGAGCAGTTCTTC
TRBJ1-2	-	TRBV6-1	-	CASSPRLGDNYGYTF	TGTGCCAGCAGCCCTCGGTTGGGGGACAACTATGGCTACACCTTC
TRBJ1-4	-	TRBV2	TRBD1	CASRPLGQNNEKLFF	TGTGCCAGCCGGCCTTTGGGACAGAATAATGAAAAACTGTTTTTT
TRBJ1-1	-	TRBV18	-	CASSPMANTEAFF	TGTGCCAGCTCACCAATGGCGAACACTGAAGCTTTCTTT
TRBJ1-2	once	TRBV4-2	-	CASSQDRGGLDGYTF	TGTGCCAGCAGCCAAGATCGCGGAGGTCTGGATGGCTACACCTTC
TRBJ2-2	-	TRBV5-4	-	CASSSTPEVYNTGELFF	TGTGCCAGCAGCTCGACCCCCGAGGTCTACAACACCGGGGAGCTGTTTTTT
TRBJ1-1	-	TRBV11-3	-	CASSSHRDTEAFF	TGTGCCAGCAGCTCCCACCGGGACACTGAAGCTTTCTTT
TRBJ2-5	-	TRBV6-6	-	CASSPTGTNQETQYF	TGTGCCAGCAGTCCCACAGGGACCAACCAAGAGACCCAGTACTTC
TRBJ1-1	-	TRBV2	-	CASVKNTEAFF	TGTGCCAGCGTTAAGAACACTGAAGCTTTCTTT
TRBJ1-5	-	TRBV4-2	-	CASSQDYGTDSNQPQHF	TGTGCCAGCAGCCAAGATTATGGGACGGATAGCAATCAGCCCCAGCATTTT
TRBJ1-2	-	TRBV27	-	CASSYRSSNYGYTF	TGTGCCAGCAGTTATCGAAGTTCTAACTATGGCTACACCTTC
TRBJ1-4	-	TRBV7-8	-	CASTRAREKLFF	TGTGCCAGCACCAGGGCGCGTGAAAAACTGTTTTTT
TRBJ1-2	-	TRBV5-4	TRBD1	CASSLDRGGYTF	TGTGCCAGCAGCTTGGACAGGGGTGGCTACACCTTC
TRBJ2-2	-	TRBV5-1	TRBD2	CASSSERGGLGSNTGELFF	TGCGCCAGCAGCTCCGAGCGGGGGGGCCTCGGCTCTAACACCGGGGAGCTGTTTTTT
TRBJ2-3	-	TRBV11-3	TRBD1	CASSSGTGTTDTQYF	TGTGCCAGCAGCTCCGGGACAGGCACCACAGATACGCAGTATTTT
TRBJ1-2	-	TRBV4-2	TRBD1	CASSQGGDSSNYGYTF	TGTGCCAGCAGCCAAGGGGGGGACAGTTCCAACTATGGCTACACCTTC
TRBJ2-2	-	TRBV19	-	CASSTTPNTGELFF	TGTGCCAGTAGTACAACCCCAAACACCGGGGAGCTGTTTTTT
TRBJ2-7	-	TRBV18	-	CASSPTYWAGSYEQYF	TGTGCCAGCTCACCAACCTACTGGGCAGGGTCCTACGAGCAGTACTTC
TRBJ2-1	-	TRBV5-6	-	CASSLAHHEQFF	TGTGCCAGCAGCCTGGCCCATCATGAGCAGTTCTTC
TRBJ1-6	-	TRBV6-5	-	CASSYRGESPLHF	TGTGCCAGCAGTTACCGCGGGGAATCACCCCTCCACTTT
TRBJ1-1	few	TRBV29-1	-	CSGGVRMNTEAFF	TGCAGCGGAGGGGTCAGAATGAACACTGAAGCTTTCTTT
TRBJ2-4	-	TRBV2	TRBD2	CASRRGTARAKNIQYF	TGTGCCAGCAGGCGGGGGACCGCTAGAGCCAAAAACATTCAGTACTTC
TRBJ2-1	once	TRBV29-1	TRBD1	CSGRTGHNEQFF	TGCAGCGGGCGGACAGGGCACAATGAGCAGTTCTTC